These 29 T cell receptor beta chains were all obtained from the same sample, sequenced in a study of blood T cell repertoires in COVID-19. Assay used: immunoSEQ multiplex PCR; TCRdb lists only in-frame clones, some missing. The sample holds about 280,000 clones, around 84% seen once. The sample consisted of PBMCs or T cells enriched from blood (not recorded which). These receptors originate from a woman aged 50 to 60 who had recovered from COVID-19.

V and J are TRBV19 and TRBJ1-5; D is unclear. The CDR3 consists of 13 residues. The ends were cut back, 5 bases at V and 0 bases at J, with 5 bases in the middle. The germline gives CDR1 LNHDA, CDR2 SQIVND (reference sequence). DNA of the CDR3: TGTGCCAGTAGTGCGGCTAGCAATCAGCCCCAGCATTTT. It codes for CASSAASNQPQHF.

V and J are TRBV18 and TRBJ1-1, with D unclear. CDR1 is KGHSH, CDR2 LQKENI, per germline. Deletions cut 2 bases from V and 1 base from J, with 14 bases between. This CDR3 contains 16 residues. CDR3 sequence reads: CASSPWRTLGNTEAFF. CDR3 DNA: TGTGCCAGCTCACCATGGAGGACTTTAGGGAACACTGAAGCTTTCTTT.

The V and J genes are TRBV14 and TRBJ2-1; 11 bases match TRBD2. The CDR3 spans 16 residues. J lost 7 bases, V lost 1 base, and 6 bases had no gene match. Germline CDR1 and CDR2: SGHDN and FVKESK. The CDR3 sequence is CASSQATSGRRNEQFF. CDR3 in DNA: TGTGCCAGCAGCCAAGCTACTAGCGGGAGAAGGAATGAGCAGTTCTTC.

The chain couples TRBV24-1 to TRBJ2-7, with 9 bases that match TRBD1. CDR3 size: 17 residues. Trimming removed 2 bases from V and 6 bases from J; junction bases left unmatched: 13. CDR1 and CDR2 from the germline V gene are KGHDR and SFDVKD. CDR3 DNA: TGTGCCACCAGTGATTCTGGGGACAGGGACAGACTTTGCGAGCAGTACTTC. The encoded protein is CATSDSGDRDRLCEQYF.

This clone was seen once. The chain recombines TRBV7-2 with TRBJ2-7; the D gene is possibly TRBD1 (5 bases). CDR1 is SGHTA, CDR2 FQGNSA, per germline. CDR3 length: 14 amino acids. Trimming removed 2 bases at V and 3 bases at J, with 11 bases between. The CDR3 sequence is CASSLSRQNYEQYF. CDR3 coding DNA: TGTGCCAGCAGCTTAAGTCGACAGAACTACGAGCAGTACTTC.

The chain uses TRBV5-6 and TRBJ2-2; D perhaps matches TRBD1 (5 bases). This CDR3 region has 15 residues. The V and J ends lost 4 bases and 1 base respectively, with 11 bases between them. Germline CDR1 reads SGHDT; CDR2 reads YYEEEE. The CDR3 coding sequence is TGTGCCAGCAGCACAGGACACCTGAACACCGGGGAGCTGTTTTTT. This gives the protein CASSTGHLNTGELFF.

The chain couples TRBV4-1 to TRBJ2-4; 9 nucleotides align to TRBD1. Germline CDR1 reads MGHRA; CDR2 reads YSYEKL. The V gene end was trimmed by 0 bases and the J gene end by 7 bases; junction bases not matched to a gene: 4. The CDR3 covers 15 residues. The CDR3 loop reads CASSQDQGQGNIQYF. The CDR3 nucleotides are TGCGCCAGCAGCCAAGATCAGGGACAGGGTAACATTCAGTACTTC.

This clone was seen a handful of times. The chain carries TRBV18 and TRBJ1-2; 9 bases are a match to TRBD1. The CDR3 is 14 residues long. Germline-derived CDR1 and CDR2 are KGHSH and LQKENI. V was pared by 3 bases and J by 6 bases, with 5 bases of the junction left unmatched. The CDR3 sequence: CASSPGTGWHGYTF. As DNA, the CDR3 is TGTGCCAGCTCACCCGGGACAGGGTGGCATGGCTACACCTTC.

The CDR3 DNA follows: TGTGCCAGCACCTTGGGACAGGGGAGGGAGACCCAGTACTTC. Amino acid sequence: CASTLGQGRETQYF. The chain uses TRBV9 and TRBJ2-5, with TRBD1 matching 10 bases. The CDR3 consists of 14 residues. The V and J ends lost 6 bases and 5 bases, in that order; junction bases with no gene match: 7. Germline V CDR1 and CDR2: SGDLS, YYNGEE.

This chain connects TRBV6-5 to TRBJ1-5, with 8 bases matching TRBD1. CDR3 length equals 15 residues. The junction had 11 bases not matched to a gene; V was cut back by 6 bases and J by 7 bases. CDR1 is MNHEY, CDR2 SVGAGI, per germline. CDR3 loop: CASRRGQGAAQPQHF. The CDR3, as DNA: TGTGCCAGCAGAAGGGGGCAGGGGGCCGCGCAGCCCCAGCATTTT.

The chain is built from TRBV3-1 (or the pseudogene TRBV3-2) and TRBJ2-3; D is possibly TRBD1 (6 bases). The V end was cut by 4 bases, the J end by 4 bases, with 12 bases between. This CDR3 comprises 14 residues. Germline V gene sequence: CDR1 LGHDT, CDR2 YNNKEL (reference sequence). CDR3 nucleotide sequence: TGTGCCAGCAGCCTTACTGAGGGGGCAGATACGCAGTATTTT. Residues: CASSLTEGADTQYF.

This chain links TRBV9 with TRBJ1-2, with unresolved D. CDR1 and CDR2 (germline): SGDLS, YYNGEE. V shed 1 base and J shed 2 bases, with 12 bases lying between them. The CDR3 sequence is 15 residues long. Written as DNA, the CDR3 is TGTGCCAGCAGCGTAAGCCCCCTACTGAACTATGGCTACACCTTC. This sequence encodes CASSVSPLLNYGYTF.

This chain connects TRBV4-1 to TRBJ1-4; 7 bases line up with TRBD1. The J segment lost 11 bases and the V segment lost 3 bases, leaving 15 bases of the junction unmatched. Germline V gives CDR1 MGHRA, CDR2 YSYEKL. CDR3 length: 16 residues. CDR3 sequence (DNA): TGCGCCAGCAGCCAGGTATATGAAGCGGTAGGGGGCAAACTGTTTTTT. Translation gives CASSQVYEAVGGKLFF.

The V call is TRBV18, the J call TRBJ2-1; 8 positions match TRBD1. The CDR3 contains 16 residues. Trimming removed 2 bases from V and 4 bases from J; junction bases left unmatched: 7. The germline V gene encodes CDR1 KGHSH and CDR2 LQKENI. The CDR3 sequence is CASSPTGQEVYNEQFF. Written as DNA, the CDR3 is TGTGCCAGCTCACCAACGGGACAGGAGGTATACAATGAGCAGTTCTTC.

The chain carries TRBV18 and TRBJ1-1; no firm D call. The germline CDR1 and CDR2 sequences are KGHSH and LQKENI. CDR3 length: 12 amino acids. V lost 9 bases and J 0 bases, leaving 8 bases between the germline ends. DNA of the CDR3: TGTGCCAGTTCCATCATGAACACTGAAGCTTTCTTT. Translated: CASSIMNTEAFF.

The chain couples TRBV6-4 to TRBJ2-1; 9 bases match TRBD1. Trimming cost V 2 bases and J 5 bases; bases outside gene matches: 10. The CDR3 runs 17 residues. Germline V gene data show CDR1 as MRHNA and CDR2 as SNTAGT. DNA of the CDR3: TGTGCCAGCAGTGACGGGCTCGGGACAGGGAAAAACAATGAGCAGTTCTTC. This translates into CASSDGLGTGKNNEQFF.

The chain is built from TRBV28 and TRBJ1-2; weak D call: TRBD1 (6 bases). The V gene's germline CDR1 is MDHEN and CDR2 SYDVKM. The CDR3 contains 13 residues. V dropped 2 bases and J dropped 7 bases, with 11 bases sitting between them. The CDR3 nucleotides are TGTGCCAGCAGTTTAGTCCAGGGGATTGGCTACACCTTC. This translates into CASSLVQGIGYTF.

This clone is a singleton in its sample. The J gene is TRBJ1-1, the V gene TRBV10-2; 10 bases fit TRBD1. Germline trimming cut 3 bases from V and 4 bases from J; bases unmatched to any gene: 5. The germline gives CDR1 WSHSY, CDR2 SAAADI. The CDR3 loop spans 15 amino acids. The CDR3 DNA is TGCGCCAGCAGTGACCCGACAGGGGGCCTCACTGAAGCTTTCTTT. Encoded protein: CASSDPTGGLTEAFF.

CDR3 DNA sequence: TGTGCCAGCAGCTTCGAGACAGGGGCGAACACTGAAGCTTTCTTT. Its translation is CASSFETGANTEAFF. The V call is TRBV7-9, the J call TRBJ1-1; 8 nucleotides agree with TRBD1. Germline values: CDR1 SEHNR, CDR2 FQNEAQ (reference sequence). Unmatched junction bases numbered 4, after V lost 3 bases and J lost 1 base. CDR3 size: 15 residues.

V is TRBV4-1 and J is TRBJ2-5; D is possibly TRBD1 (6 bases). Germline V gives CDR1 MGHRA, CDR2 YSYEKL. V gave up 1 base and J gave up 0 bases, with 12 bases separating them. This CDR3 spans 16 amino acids. The CDR3 sequence is CASSQVGRGDQETQYF. The CDR3 coding sequence is TGCGCCAGCAGCCAAGTAGGCAGGGGAGACCAAGAGACCCAGTACTTC.

The chain recombines TRBV18 with TRBJ2-5; TRBD2 aligns across 8 bases. Trimming cost V 3 bases and J 6 bases; bases outside gene matches: 6. Germline V gene lookup returns CDR1 KGHSH and CDR2 LQKENI. This CDR3 region has 14 residues. The CDR3 DNA follows: TGTGCCAGCTCACCGGCGAGCGGGAGACAGACCCAGTACTTC. It codes for CASSPASGRQTQYF.

The gene calls are TRBV5-1 and TRBJ2-7, with a tentative D call TRBD1 (6 bases). This CDR3 comprises 14 residues. Germline lookup yields CDR1 SGHRS and CDR2 YFSETQ. V dropped 4 bases and J dropped 0 bases, with 11 bases sitting between them. The DNA of the CDR3 is TGCGCCAGCAGCACTGGGGGCAGCTCCTACGAGCAGTACTTC. Its protein product is CASSTGGSSYEQYF. Based on the CDR3 plus reference TRBV5-1 and TRBJ2-7, the full variable domain is KAGVTQTPRYLIKTRGQQVTLSCSPISGHRSVSWYQQTPGQGLQFLFEYFSETQRNKGNFPGRFSGRQFSNSRSEMNVSTLELGDSALYLCASSTGGSSYEQYFGPGTRLTVT.

The chain uses TRBV25-1 and TRBJ2-1, with TRBD2 matching over 11 bases. CDR1 is MGHDK and CDR2 is SYGVNS in the germline V gene. Losses at the gene ends were 6 bases for V and 5 bases for J; bases not matched to a gene: 6. The CDR3 sequence is 15 residues long. CDR3: CASSKSSGGNNEQFF. The CDR3 DNA reads as TGTGCCAGCAGCAAATCTAGCGGGGGGAACAATGAGCAGTTCTTC.

The CDR3 DNA reads TGTGCCAGCAGTCACAGGGGTGGCACCGGGGAGCTGTTTTTT. It encodes CASSHRGGTGELFF. The J gene is TRBJ2-2, the V gene TRBV9; 7 bases map to TRBD1. CDR1 and CDR2 from the germline V gene are SGDLS and YYNGEE. Trimming at V came to 5 bases and at J to 4 bases, leaving 5 bases not matched to a gene. The CDR3 contains 14 residues.

The rearrangement links TRBV29-1 to TRBJ2-1; TRBD2 agrees at 8 bases. The V gene end was trimmed by 5 bases and the J gene end by 8 bases; junction bases not matched to a gene: 8. The germline V gene has CDR1 SQVTM and CDR2 ANQGSEA. This CDR3 is built from 13 residues. CDR3 DNA: TGCAGCGTTCGTAGCGGGAAGGCCTATGAGCAGTTCTTC. Translation gives CSVRSGKAYEQFF.

The genes are TRBV10-3 and TRBJ2-1, with 9 bases that match TRBD2. The CDR3 has 19 amino acids. The V and J ends lost 3 bases and 0 bases, in that order; junction bases with no gene match: 12. Germline V lookup: CDR1 ENHRY, CDR2 SYGVKD. The CDR3 coding sequence is TGTGCCATCAGTGACCCGGGACTAGCAGGGGGGGACTCCTACAATGAGCAGTTCTTC. Translation: CAISDPGLAGGDSYNEQFF.

The rearrangement uses TRBV12-3 or TRBV12-4 and TRBJ2-4, with 13 bases fitting TRBD2. This CDR3 has 13 residues. V trimming: 5 bases; J trimming: 14 bases; junction bases outside the gene matches: 6. The CDR3 region has the DNA TGTGCCAGCAGTGATGGGACTAGCGGGATGAAGTACTTC. Translation: CASSDGTSGMKYF.

The chain links TRBV27 to TRBJ1-2; 7 bases are a match to TRBD1. With V trimmed by 4 bases and J by 0 bases, 8 bases remained unmatched. The CDR3 runs 16 residues. The germline V gene encodes CDR1 MNHEY and CDR2 SMNVEV (reference sequence). The CDR3 DNA follows: TGTGCCAGCAGTTCGCATGACAGGGCTACTAACTATGGCTACACCTTC. It yields the protein CASSSHDRATNYGYTF.

The chain recombines TRBV12-3 or TRBV12-4 with TRBJ1-6, with a tentative D call TRBD1 (5 bases). This CDR3 has 13 residues. V gave up 3 bases and J gave up 10 bases, with 10 bases separating them. The CDR3 loop reads CASSLGGSSPLHF. Written as DNA, the CDR3 is TGTGCCAGCAGTTTGGGGGGAAGCTCACCCCTCCACTTT.